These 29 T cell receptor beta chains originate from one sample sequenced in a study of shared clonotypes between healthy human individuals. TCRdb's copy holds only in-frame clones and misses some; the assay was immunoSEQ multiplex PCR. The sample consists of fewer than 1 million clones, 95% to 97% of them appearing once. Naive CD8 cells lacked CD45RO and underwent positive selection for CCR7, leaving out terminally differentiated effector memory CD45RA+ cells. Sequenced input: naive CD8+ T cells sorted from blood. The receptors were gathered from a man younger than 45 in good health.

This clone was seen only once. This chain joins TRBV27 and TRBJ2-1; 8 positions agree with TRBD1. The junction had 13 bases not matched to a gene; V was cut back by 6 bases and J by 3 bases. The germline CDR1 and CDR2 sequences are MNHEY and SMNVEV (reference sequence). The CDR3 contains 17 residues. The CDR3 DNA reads TGTGCCAGCAGCCCTGCCGGTCGAACAGGGGGCTACAATGAGCAGTTCTTC. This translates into CASSPAGRTGGYNEQFF.

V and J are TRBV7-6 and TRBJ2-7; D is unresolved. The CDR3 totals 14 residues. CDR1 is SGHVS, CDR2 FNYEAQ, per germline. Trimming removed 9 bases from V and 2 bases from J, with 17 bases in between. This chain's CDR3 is CASTQDSFAYEQYF. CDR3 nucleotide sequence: TGTGCCAGTACCCAGGATAGCTTTGCCTACGAGCAGTACTTC.

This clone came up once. CDR3 sequence: CASRGTPLDEQFF. The DNA of the CDR3 is TGTGCCAGCAGGGGGACCCCATTAGACGAGCAGTTCTTC. The chain carries TRBV2 and TRBJ2-1; D may correspond to TRBD1 or TRBD2 (5 bases each). Trimming stripped 6 bases from V and 10 bases from J, with 16 bases between. Germline V CDR1 and CDR2: SNHLY, FYNNEI. This CDR3 contains 13 residues.

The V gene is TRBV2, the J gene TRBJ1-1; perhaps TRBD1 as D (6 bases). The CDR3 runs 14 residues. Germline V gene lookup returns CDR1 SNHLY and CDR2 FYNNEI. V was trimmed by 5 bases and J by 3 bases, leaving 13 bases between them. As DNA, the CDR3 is TGTGCCAGCAGTAGGACAGCAGGGGACACTGAAGCTTTCTTT. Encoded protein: CASSRTAGDTEAFF.

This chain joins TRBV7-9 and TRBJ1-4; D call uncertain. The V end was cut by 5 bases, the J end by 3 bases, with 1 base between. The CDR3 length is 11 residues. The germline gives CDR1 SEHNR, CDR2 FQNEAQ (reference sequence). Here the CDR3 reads CASSPNEKLFF. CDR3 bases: TGTGCCAGCAGCCCTAATGAAAAACTGTTTTTT.

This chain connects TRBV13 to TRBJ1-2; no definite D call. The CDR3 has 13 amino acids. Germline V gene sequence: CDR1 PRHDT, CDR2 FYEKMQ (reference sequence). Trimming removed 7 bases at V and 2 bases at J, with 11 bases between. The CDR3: CASNSGFNYGYTF. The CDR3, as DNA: TGTGCCAGCAACTCGGGGTTCAACTATGGCTACACCTTC. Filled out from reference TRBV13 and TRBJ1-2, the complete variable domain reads AAGVIQSPRHLIKEKRETATLKCYPIPRHDTVYWYQQGPGQDPQFLISFYEKMQSDKGSIPDRFSAQQFSDYHSELNMSSLELGDSALYFCASNSGFNYGYTFGSGTRLTVV.

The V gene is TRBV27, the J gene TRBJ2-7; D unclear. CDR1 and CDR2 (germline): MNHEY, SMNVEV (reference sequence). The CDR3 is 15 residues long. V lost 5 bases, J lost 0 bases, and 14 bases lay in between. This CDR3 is CASSPRVDSSYEQYF. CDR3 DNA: TGTGCCAGCAGTCCCCGGGTAGATAGCTCCTACGAGCAGTACTTC.

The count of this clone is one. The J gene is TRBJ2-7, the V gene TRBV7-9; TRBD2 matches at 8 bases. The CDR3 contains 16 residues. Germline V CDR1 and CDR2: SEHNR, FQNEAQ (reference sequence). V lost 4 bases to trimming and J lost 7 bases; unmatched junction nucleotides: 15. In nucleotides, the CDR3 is TGTGCCAGCAGCTACCCACGGGGGGGGACCGCTCGGGAGCAGTACTTC. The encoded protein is CASSYPRGGTAREQYF.

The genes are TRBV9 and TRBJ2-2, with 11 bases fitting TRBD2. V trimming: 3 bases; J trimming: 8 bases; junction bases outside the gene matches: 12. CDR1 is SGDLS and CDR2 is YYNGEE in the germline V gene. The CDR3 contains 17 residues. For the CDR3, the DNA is TGTGCCAGCAGCGCATCCGGGACTAGCGGTGCTTGGGGGGAGCTGTTTTTT. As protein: CASSASGTSGAWGELFF.

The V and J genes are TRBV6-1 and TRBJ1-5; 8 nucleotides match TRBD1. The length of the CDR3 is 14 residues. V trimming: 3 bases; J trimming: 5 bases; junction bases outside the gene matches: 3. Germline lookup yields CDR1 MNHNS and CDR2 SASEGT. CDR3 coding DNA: TGTGCCAGCAGTGACGGGACAGGTTATCAGCCCCAGCATTTT. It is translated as CASSDGTGYQPQHF.

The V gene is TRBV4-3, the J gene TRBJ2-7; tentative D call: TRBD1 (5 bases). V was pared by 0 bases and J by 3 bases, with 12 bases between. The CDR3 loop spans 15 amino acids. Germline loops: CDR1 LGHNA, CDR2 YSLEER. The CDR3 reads CASSQDLDRFYEQYF. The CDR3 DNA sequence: TGCGCCAGCAGCCAAGATCTCGACAGATTCTACGAGCAGTACTTC.

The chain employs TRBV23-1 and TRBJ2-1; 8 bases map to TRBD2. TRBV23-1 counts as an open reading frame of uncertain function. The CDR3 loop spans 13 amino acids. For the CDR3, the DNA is TGCGGAGCGGGGGATAGCTCCTACAATGAGCAGTTCTTC. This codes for CGAGDSSYNEQFF.

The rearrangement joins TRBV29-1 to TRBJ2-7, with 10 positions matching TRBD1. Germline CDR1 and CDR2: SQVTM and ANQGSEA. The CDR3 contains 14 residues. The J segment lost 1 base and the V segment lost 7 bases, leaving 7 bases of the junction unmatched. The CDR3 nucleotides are TGCAGCGCTTACGGGACAGGGGAATCCTACGAGCAGTACTTC. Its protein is CSAYGTGESYEQYF.

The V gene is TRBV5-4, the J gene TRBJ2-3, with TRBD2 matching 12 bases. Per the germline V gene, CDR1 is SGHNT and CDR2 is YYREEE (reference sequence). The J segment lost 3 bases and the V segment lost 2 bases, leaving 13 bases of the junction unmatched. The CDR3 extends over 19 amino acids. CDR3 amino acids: CASSLERLAGGLWTDTQYF. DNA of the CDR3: TGTGCCAGCAGCTTAGAGCGCCTAGCGGGAGGGTTGTGGACAGATACGCAGTATTTT. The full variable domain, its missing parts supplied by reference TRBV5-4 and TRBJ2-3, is ETGVTQSPTHLIKTRGQQVTLRCSSQSGHNTVSWYQQALGQGPQFIFQYYREEENGRGNFPPRFSGLQFPNYSSELNVNALELDDSALYLCASSLERLAGGLWTDTQYFGPGTRLTVL.

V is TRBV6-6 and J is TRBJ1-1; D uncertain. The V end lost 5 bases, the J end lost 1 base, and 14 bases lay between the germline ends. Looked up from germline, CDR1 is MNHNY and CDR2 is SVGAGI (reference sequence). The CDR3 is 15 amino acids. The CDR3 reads CASSRSGEGNTEAFF. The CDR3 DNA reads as TGTGCCAGCAGTAGATCGGGAGAGGGGAACACTGAAGCTTTCTTT.

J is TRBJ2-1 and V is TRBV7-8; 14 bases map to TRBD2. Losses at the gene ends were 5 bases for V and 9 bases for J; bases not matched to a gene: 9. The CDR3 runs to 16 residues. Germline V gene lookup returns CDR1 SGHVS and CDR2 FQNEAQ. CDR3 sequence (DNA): TGTGCCAGCAGCCTGCGGACTAGCGGGAGGATGGGTGAGCAGTTCTTC. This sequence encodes CASSLRTSGRMGEQFF.

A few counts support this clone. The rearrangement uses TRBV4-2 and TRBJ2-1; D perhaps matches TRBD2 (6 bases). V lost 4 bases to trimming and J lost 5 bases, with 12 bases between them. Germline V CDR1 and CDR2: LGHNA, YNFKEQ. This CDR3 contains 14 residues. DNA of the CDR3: TGTGCCAGCAGCCGCAGTGGGGGGAACAATGAGCAGTTCTTC. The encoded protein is CASSRSGGNNEQFF.

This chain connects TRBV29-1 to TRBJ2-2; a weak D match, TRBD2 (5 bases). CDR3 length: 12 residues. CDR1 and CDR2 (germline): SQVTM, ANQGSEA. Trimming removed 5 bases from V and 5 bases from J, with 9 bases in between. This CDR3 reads CSVLAETGELFF. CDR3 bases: TGCAGCGTTCTAGCAGAGACCGGGGAGCTGTTTTTT.

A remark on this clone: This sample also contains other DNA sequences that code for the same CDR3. CDR3 region: CASSDSLNTEAFF. CDR3 in DNA: TGTGCCAGTAGTGACTCCCTGAACACTGAAGCTTTCTTT. The chain has TRBV19 and TRBJ1-1, with D hard to call. The CDR3 is 13 amino acids. The ends were cut back, 5 bases at V and 0 bases at J, with 7 bases in the middle. Looked up from germline, CDR1 is LNHDA and CDR2 is SQIVND (reference sequence).

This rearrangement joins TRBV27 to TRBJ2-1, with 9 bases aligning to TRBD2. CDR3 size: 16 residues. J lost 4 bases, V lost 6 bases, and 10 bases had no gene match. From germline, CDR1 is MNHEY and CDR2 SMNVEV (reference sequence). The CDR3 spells CASSPIAGVVYNEQFF. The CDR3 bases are TGTGCCAGCAGCCCTATAGCGGGAGTAGTTTACAATGAGCAGTTCTTC.

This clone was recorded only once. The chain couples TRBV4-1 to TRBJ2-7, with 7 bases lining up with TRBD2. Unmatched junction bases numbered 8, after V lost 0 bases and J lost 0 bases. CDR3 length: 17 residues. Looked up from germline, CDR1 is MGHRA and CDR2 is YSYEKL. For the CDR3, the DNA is TGCGCCAGCAGCCAAGAGGCGGGGGTGGAGTTCTCCTACGAGCAGTACTTC. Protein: CASSQEAGVEFSYEQYF.

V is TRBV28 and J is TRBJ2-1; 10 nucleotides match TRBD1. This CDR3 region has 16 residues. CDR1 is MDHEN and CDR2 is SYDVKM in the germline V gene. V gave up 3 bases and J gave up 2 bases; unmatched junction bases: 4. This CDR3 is CASSFGTGVAYNEQFF. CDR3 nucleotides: TGTGCCAGCAGTTTTGGGACAGGGGTGGCCTACAATGAGCAGTTCTTC. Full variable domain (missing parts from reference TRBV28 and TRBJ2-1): DVKVTQSSRYLVKRTGEKVFLECVQDMDHENMFWYRQDPGLGLRLIYFSYDVKMKEKGDIPEGYSVSREKKERFSLILESASTNQTSMYLCASSFGTGVAYNEQFFGPGTRLTVL.

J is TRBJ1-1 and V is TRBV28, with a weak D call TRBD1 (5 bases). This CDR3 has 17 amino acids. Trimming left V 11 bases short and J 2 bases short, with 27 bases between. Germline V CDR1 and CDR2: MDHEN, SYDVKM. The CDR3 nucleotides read TGTGCCTGTCAAGACCAGGGAACATCGGGTAAAAACACTGAAGCTTTCTTT. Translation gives CACQDQGTSGKNTEAFF.

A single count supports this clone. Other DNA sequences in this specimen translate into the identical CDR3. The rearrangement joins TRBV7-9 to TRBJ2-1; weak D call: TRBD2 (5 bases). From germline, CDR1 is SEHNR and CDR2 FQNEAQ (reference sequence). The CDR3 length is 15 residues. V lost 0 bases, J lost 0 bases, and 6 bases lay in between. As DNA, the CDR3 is TGTGCCAGCAGCTTAGCAGGGAGCTCCTACAATGAGCAGTTCTTC. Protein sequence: CASSLAGSSYNEQFF.

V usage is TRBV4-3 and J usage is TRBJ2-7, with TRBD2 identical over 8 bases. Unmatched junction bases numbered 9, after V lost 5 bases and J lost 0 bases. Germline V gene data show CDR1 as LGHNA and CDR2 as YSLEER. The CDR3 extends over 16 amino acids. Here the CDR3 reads CASSEREWGSSYEQYF. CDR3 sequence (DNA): TGCGCCAGCAGCGAGCGGGAGTGGGGGAGCTCCTACGAGCAGTACTTC.

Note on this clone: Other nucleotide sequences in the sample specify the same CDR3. Written as DNA, the CDR3 is TGTGCCAGCAGCTCCAGCTCCTACGAGCAGTACTTC. Amino acid sequence: CASSSSSYEQYF. J is TRBJ2-7 and V is TRBV13; no definite D call. The germline V gene has CDR1 PRHDT and CDR2 FYEKMQ (reference sequence). This CDR3 has 12 amino acids. The V gene lost 4 bases and the J gene lost 0 bases, with 4 bases spanning the gap.

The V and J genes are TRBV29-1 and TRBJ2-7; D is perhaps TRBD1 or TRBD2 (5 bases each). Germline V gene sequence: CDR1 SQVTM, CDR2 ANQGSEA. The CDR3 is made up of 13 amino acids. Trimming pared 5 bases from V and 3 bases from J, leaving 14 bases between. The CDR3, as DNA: TGCAGCGTTTTTAGCCCGAGGGGCTACGAGCAGTACTTC. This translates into CSVFSPRGYEQYF.

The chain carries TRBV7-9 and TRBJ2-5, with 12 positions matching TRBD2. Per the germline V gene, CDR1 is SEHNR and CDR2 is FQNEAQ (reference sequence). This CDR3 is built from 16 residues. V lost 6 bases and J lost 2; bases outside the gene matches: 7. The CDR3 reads CASRPTSGRLQETQYF. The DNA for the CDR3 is TGTGCCAGCAGGCCGACTAGCGGGAGATTACAAGAGACCCAGTACTTC. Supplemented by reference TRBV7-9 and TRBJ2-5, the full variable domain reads DTGVSQNPRHKITKRGQNVTFRCDPISEHNRLYWYRQTLGQGPEFLTYFQNEAQLEKSRLLSDRFSAERPKGSFSTLEIQRTEQGDSAMYLCASRPTSGRLQETQYFGPGTRLLVL.

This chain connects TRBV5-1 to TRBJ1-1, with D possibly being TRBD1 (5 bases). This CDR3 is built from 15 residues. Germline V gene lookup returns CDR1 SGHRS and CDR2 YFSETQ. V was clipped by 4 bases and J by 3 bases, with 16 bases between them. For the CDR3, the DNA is TGCGCCAGCAGCCCAGGACAAAGCTTCTACACTGAAGCTTTCTTT. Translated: CASSPGQSFYTEAFF.